A single sample gave rise to the 23 T cell receptor beta chains below, sequenced in a study of T cell responses to AZD1222 COVID-19 vaccine. Sequencing used immunoSEQ multiplex PCR; TCRdb keeps in-frame clones, though not all of them. The data show 110,000 to 150,000 clones, 85% to 95% seen once. The sample in question was peripheral blood, obtained after recovery from COVID-19. These TCRs come from an adult who had recovered from COVID-19.

V usage is TRBV18 and J usage is TRBJ1-2; D gene unclear. Germline V gives CDR1 KGHSH, CDR2 LQKENI. V was trimmed by 3 bases and J by 2 bases, leaving 10 bases between them. The CDR3 totals 14 residues. The CDR3 loop reads CASSPYSLNYGYTF. The CDR3 nucleotides are TGTGCCAGCTCACCGTATAGCCTCAACTATGGCTACACCTTC.

The V call is TRBV19, the J call TRBJ2-5, with D uncertain. V lost 3 bases, J lost 4 bases, and 9 bases lay in between. The germline gives CDR1 LNHDA, CDR2 SQIVND (reference sequence). The CDR3 is 13 residues long. As DNA, the CDR3 is TGTGCCAGTAGTATCTCACGTGTAGAGACCCAGTACTTC. Its translation is CASSISRVETQYF.

Only a few counts were recorded for this clone. The rearrangement uses TRBV18 and TRBJ1-4; 7 bases agree with TRBD1. The ends lost 3 bases at V and 5 bases at J; junction bases unmatched: 6. CDR3 length: 15 residues. Per germline, CDR1 KGHSH and CDR2 LQKENI. This CDR3 reads CASSPRDSWNEKLFF. CDR3 nucleotides: TGTGCCAGCTCACCCCGGGACAGCTGGAATGAAAAACTGTTTTTT.

The V and J genes are TRBV19 and TRBJ1-1; the match to TRBD1 covers 7 bases. The CDR3 spans 16 residues. CDR1 and CDR2 (germline): LNHDA, SQIVND (reference sequence). Trimming removed 6 bases from V and 5 bases from J; junction bases left unmatched: 15. CDR3 in DNA: TGTGCCAGTAGCGCTTTACAGGGACAGAAGGAAACTGAAGCTTTCTTT. This gives the protein CASSALQGQKETEAFF. The complete variable domain, with remaining parts taken from reference TRBV19 and TRBJ1-1, reads DGGITQSPKYLFRKEGQNVTLSCEQNLNHDAMYWYRQDPGQGLRLIYYSQIVNDFQKGDIAEGYSVSREKKESFPLTVTSAQKNPTAFYLCASSALQGQKETEAFFGQGTRLTVV.

The chain recombines TRBV2 with TRBJ2-3; the D is unclear. The germline CDR1 and CDR2 sequences are SNHLY and FYNNEI. V was cut by 1 base and J by 2 bases, with 7 bases left in between. This CDR3 is built from 14 residues. The CDR3 region is CASSEGLVTDTQYF. The CDR3 DNA reads TGTGCCAGCAGTGAAGGGCTAGTCACAGATACGCAGTATTTT.

The V and J genes are TRBV20-1 and TRBJ2-1, with D perhaps TRBD2 (7 bases). The V end lost 7 bases, the J end lost 8 bases, and 12 bases lay between the germline ends. The length of the CDR3 is 11 residues. Germline CDR1 and CDR2: DFQATT and SNEGSKA (reference sequence). Here the CDR3 reads CSVGGAHEQFF. The CDR3 DNA reads TGCAGTGTAGGGGGGGCCCATGAGCAGTTCTTC.

The rearrangement links TRBV7-9 to TRBJ2-7; 7 nucleotides match TRBD1. The germline gives CDR1 SEHNR, CDR2 FQNEAQ (reference sequence). V was clipped by 4 bases and J by 4 bases; unmatched bases: 10. The CDR3 is 15 amino acids. CDR3 in DNA: TGTGCCAGCAGCTCCGACAGGGATAGGTCGTACGAGCAGTACTTC. The encoded protein is CASSSDRDRSYEQYF. Looking up the rest from reference TRBV7-9 and TRBJ2-7 gives the full variable domain: DTGVSQNPRHKITKRGQNVTFRCDPISEHNRLYWYRQTLGQGPEFLTYFQNEAQLEKSRLLSDRFSAERPKGSFSTLEIQRTEQGDSAMYLCASSSDRDRSYEQYFGPGTRLTVT.

CDR3 sequence: CASNRELAGEPRTAEQFF. The CDR3 DNA reads as TGTGCCAGTAATCGGGAACTAGCGGGAGAGCCCCGAACGGCGGAGCAGTTCTTC. The chain joins TRBV19 to TRBJ2-1; 11 nucleotides agree with TRBD2. Germline V gene sequence: CDR1 LNHDA, CDR2 SQIVND (reference sequence). J was trimmed by 10 bases and V by 7 bases; bases with no gene match: 21. This CDR3 has 18 residues.

CDR3 DNA: TGTGCCAGCAGCTTACCCACAGGGTACCAAGAGACCCAGTACTTC. Its protein product is CASSLPTGYQETQYF. The chain carries TRBV7-9 and TRBJ2-5, with a weak D call TRBD1 (6 bases). The CDR3 is 15 residues long. Germline V gene data show CDR1 as SEHNR and CDR2 as FQNEAQ (reference sequence). Trimming left V 2 bases short and J 0 bases short, with 10 bases between.

This sequence joins TRBV28 and TRBJ1-5, with a weak D call TRBD1 (6 bases). CDR3 size: 15 residues. V dropped 2 bases and J dropped 3 bases, with 11 bases sitting between them. Germline V lookup: CDR1 MDHEN, CDR2 SYDVKM. In DNA, the CDR3 is TGTGCCAGCAGTTTACTTACAGGGCCCAATCAGCCCCAGCATTTT. This translates into CASSLLTGPNQPQHF. The whole variable domain, remainder taken from reference TRBV28 and TRBJ1-5, is DVKVTQSSRYLVKRTGEKVFLECVQDMDHENMFWYRQDPGLGLRLIYFSYDVKMKEKGDIPEGYSVSREKKERFSLILESASTNQTSMYLCASSLLTGPNQPQHFGDGTRLSIL.

V gene TRBV7-9 combines with J gene TRBJ1-2; D is unclear. This CDR3 comprises 13 residues. Trimming cost V 5 bases and J 8 bases, with 15 bases left between them. The germline V gene encodes CDR1 SEHNR and CDR2 FQNEAQ (reference sequence). CDR3 region: CASSGRLVTGYTF. Here the CDR3 DNA reads TGTGCCAGCAGCGGGAGGCTAGTTACGGGCTACACCTTC.

The gene calls are TRBV3-1 (or the pseudogene TRBV3-2) and TRBJ2-3; 8 bases map to TRBD1. Looked up from germline, CDR1 is LGHDT and CDR2 is YNNKEL (reference sequence). The CDR3 consists of 14 residues. The junction had 8 bases not matched to a gene; V was cut back by 8 bases and J by 4 bases. CDR3 coding DNA: TGTGCCAGCGGGGGCAGGGGGCGCCCAGATACGCAGTATTTT. It translates to CASGGRGRPDTQYF.

J is TRBJ1-1 and V is TRBV9, with a weak D call TRBD1 (5 bases). The germline V gene encodes CDR1 SGDLS and CDR2 YYNGEE. CDR3 length equals 15 residues. Trimming removed 4 bases from V and 1 base from J, with 14 bases in between. CDR3 in amino acids: CASSIAGGTNTEAFF. As DNA, the CDR3 is TGTGCCAGCAGCATCGCGGGAGGGACGAACACTGAAGCTTTCTTT. The full variable domain, in which reference TRBV9 and TRBJ1-1 provide the parts outside the CDR3, is DSGVTQTPKHLITATGQRVTLRCSPRSGDLSVYWYQQSLDQGLQFLIQYYNGEERAKGNILERFSAQQFPDLHSELNLSSLELGDSALYFCASSIAGGTNTEAFFGQGTRLTVV.

The V gene is TRBV6-8, the J gene TRBJ2-6, with 10 nucleotides matching TRBD2. This CDR3 has 19 amino acids. With 7 bases clipped from V and 0 bases from J, the junction kept 12 bases outside the gene matches. In germline, CDR1 is MNHGY, CDR2 SAAAGT. The CDR3 loop reads CASKSLRTSGPSGANVLTF. The CDR3 DNA follows: TGTGCCAGCAAATCTCTTAGGACTAGCGGACCCTCTGGGGCCAACGTCCTGACTTTC.

The chain has TRBV2 and TRBJ1-5; weak D call: TRBD1 (5 bases). CDR1 is SNHLY and CDR2 is FYNNEI in the germline V gene. Trimming stripped 6 bases from V and 5 bases from J, with 17 bases between. CDR3 length: 15 residues. CDR3 DNA sequence: TGTGCCAGCAGGGGGGACTCAGACGTTGATCAGCCCCAGCATTTT. It is translated as CASRGDSDVDQPQHF.

The chain is built from TRBV6-5 and TRBJ2-7; 7 nucleotides agree with TRBD1. The CDR3 contains 13 residues. Germline V gives CDR1 MNHEY, CDR2 SVGAGI. The V gene end was trimmed by 2 bases and the J gene end by 6 bases; junction bases not matched to a gene: 4. The CDR3 loop is CASSYRDRAEQYF. The DNA of the CDR3 is TGTGCCAGCAGTTACCGGGACAGAGCCGAGCAGTACTTC.

This clone came up once. This chain connects TRBV5-4 to TRBJ2-1; TRBD2 might be the D (6 bases). The germline CDR1 and CDR2 sequences are SGHNT and YYREEE (reference sequence). Trimming pared 4 bases from V and 8 bases from J, leaving 16 bases between. The CDR3 has 14 amino acids. The CDR3 DNA is TGTGCCAGCAGCCCTAGCGCCCCGGGAGATGAGCAGTTCTTC. Amino acids: CASSPSAPGDEQFF.

The CDR3 here is CASSVGQTSTDTQYF. DNA for the CDR3: TGTGCCAGCAGTGTGGGACAGACGAGCACAGATACGCAGTATTTT. The J gene is TRBJ2-3, the V gene TRBV2, with 7 bases aligning to TRBD1. The ends lost 4 bases at V and 0 bases at J; junction bases unmatched: 4. The CDR3 consists of 15 residues. CDR1 is SNHLY, CDR2 FYNNEI, per germline. The variable domain in full, completed from reference TRBV2 and TRBJ2-3, reads EPEVTQTPSHQVTQMGQEVILRCVPISNHLYFYWYRQILGQKVEFLVSFYNNEISEKSEIFDDQFSVERPDGSNFTLKIRSTKLEDSAMYFCASSVGQTSTDTQYFGPGTRLTVL.

The genes are TRBV7-8 and TRBJ2-3, with TRBD2 identical over 9 bases. With 5 bases clipped from V and 6 bases from J, the junction kept 12 bases outside the gene matches. Germline lookup yields CDR1 SGHVS and CDR2 FQNEAQ. This CDR3 spans 16 amino acids. The CDR3: CASSPRAAGGRDTQYF. The CDR3 coding sequence is TGTGCCAGCAGCCCCCGAGCAGCGGGAGGCAGGGATACGCAGTATTTT.

The chain links TRBV9 to TRBJ1-4; 7 positions match TRBD1. Germline V lookup: CDR1 SGDLS, CDR2 YYNGEE. The CDR3 totals 16 residues. V lost 3 bases and J lost 5; bases outside the gene matches: 10. The CDR3 protein is CASSASGQILNEKLFF. The CDR3 nucleotides are TGTGCCAGCAGCGCCTCGGGACAGATTTTAAATGAAAAACTGTTTTTT.

This chain links TRBV28 with TRBJ2-4, with D maybe TRBD1 (6 bases). V was trimmed by 4 bases and J by 6 bases, leaving 13 bases between them. The CDR3 loop spans 14 amino acids. CDR1 is MDHEN and CDR2 is SYDVKM in the germline V gene. Here the CDR3 reads CASSSTWTANIQYF. The CDR3 DNA reads TGTGCCAGCAGTTCAACCTGGACAGCAAACATTCAGTACTTC. Looking up the rest from reference TRBV28 and TRBJ2-4 gives the full variable domain: DVKVTQSSRYLVKRTGEKVFLECVQDMDHENMFWYRQDPGLGLRLIYFSYDVKMKEKGDIPEGYSVSREKKERFSLILESASTNQTSMYLCASSSTWTANIQYFGAGTRLSVL.

This chain connects TRBV5-5 to TRBJ1-2; 7 bases fit TRBD1. The V segment lost 8 bases and the J segment 7 bases; nucleotides outside the gene matches: 5. The CDR3 sequence is 11 residues long. The germline gives CDR1 SGHKS, CDR2 YYEKEE (reference sequence). The CDR3, as DNA: TGTGCCAGTCAAACAGGGGTTGGCTACACCTTC. This encodes CASQTGVGYTF.

The gene calls are TRBV7-6 and TRBJ2-2; D unclear. From germline, CDR1 is SGHVS and CDR2 FNYEAQ. The germline V and J ends were trimmed by 4 bases and 7 bases, with 10 bases remaining between them. This CDR3 contains 13 residues. DNA of the CDR3: TGTGCCAGCAGCTCCTACGAATACGGGGAGCTGTTTTTT. Translated: CASSSYEYGELFF.